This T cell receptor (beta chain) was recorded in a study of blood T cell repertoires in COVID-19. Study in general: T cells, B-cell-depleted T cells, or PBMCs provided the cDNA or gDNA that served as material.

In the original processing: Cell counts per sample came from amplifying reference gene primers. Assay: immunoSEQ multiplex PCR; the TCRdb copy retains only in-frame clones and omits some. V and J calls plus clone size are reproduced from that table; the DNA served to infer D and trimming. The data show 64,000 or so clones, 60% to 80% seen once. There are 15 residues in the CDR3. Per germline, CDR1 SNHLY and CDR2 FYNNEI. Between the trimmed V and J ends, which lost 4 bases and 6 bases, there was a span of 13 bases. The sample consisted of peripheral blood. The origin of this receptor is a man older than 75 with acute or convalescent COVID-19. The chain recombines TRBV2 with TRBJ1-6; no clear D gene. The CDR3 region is CASSGSTRSNSPLHF. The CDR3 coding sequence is TGTGCCAGCAGTGGATCGACAAGAAGTAATTCACCCCTCCACTTT.